Sequencing of this T cell receptor (beta chain) was carried out in a study of blood T cell repertoires in COVID-19. Participant age was roughly 18 to 100 years, and participants resided in roughly 24 US areas. A COVID-19 case had been met by exposed participants during the 2 weeks before study entry. Per the study methods: The authors estimated nucleated cell counts from reference gene primer amplification. Assay used: immunoSEQ multiplex PCR; TCRdb lists only in-frame clones, some missing. That table furnishes V, J and clone size, whereas the DNA furnished D and trimming. The sample includes around 220,000 clones, nearly 90% of them seen just once. Trimming removed 2 bases from V and 6 bases from J, with 7 bases in between. The germline CDR1 and CDR2 sequences are MNHEY and SVGEGT. This CDR3 contains 12 residues.

The chain combines TRBV6-2 or TRBV6-3 with TRBJ1-1; D gene uncertain. The material sequenced was PBMCs or T cells enriched from blood (not recorded which). The receptor was isolated from a man aged 25 to 45 who had been exposed to COVID-19. The CDR3 DNA follows: TGTGCCAGCAGTTACCCGGCGGCTGAAGCTTTCTTT. Residues: CASSYPAAEAFF.